What follows describes a single T cell receptor beta chain. Its cognate antigen is unknown. This sample was included in a study of a mutant IDH1 vaccine in newly diagnosed glioma. Looking at the study overall: Treated patients showed a male proportion of approximately 62%, a female proportion of about 40%, and a mean age of around 40 years.

The CDR3 totals 15 residues. Trimming left V 5 bases short and J 0 bases short, with 11 bases between. The V gene's germline CDR1 is MNHEY and CDR2 SMNVEV (reference sequence). Assay used: immunoSEQ multiplex PCR; TCRdb lists only in-frame clones, some missing. The profile shows approximately 50,000 clones, roughly 80% of them singletons. Time point here: week 47, end of study. Mutant IDH1 20-mer peptide, at 300 ug, made up each vaccine dose, with topical imiquimod. The TCR comes from a woman in her forties or fifties with glioma. The material sequenced was PBMCs, taken from a glioma patient whose treatment included an IDH1 peptide vaccine. This chain uses TRBV27 with TRBJ2-1, with D possibly TRBD1 on 6 matching bases. CDR3 DNA sequence: TGTGCCAGCAGTCAACAGGGTGTCTCCTACAATGAGCAGTTCTTC. Amino acid sequence: CASSQQGVSYNEQFF.